This TCR beta chain was retrieved from a study of CXCR3-negative and CXCR3-positive naive CD8 T cells. The study, taken as a whole, reports: Comparison of naive subsets found surface CD5 to be comparable, and TCR strength was inferred on the basis of TRB CDR3 properties.

About this clonotype: What it binds is unknown.

Triplicate sorts, 300,000 cells apiece, were made for each CD8+ T cell subset. CD45RO-CCR7+CD27+CD95- characterized naive CD8+ T cells. In preparing the TRB cDNA libraries, 5' RACE with UMI labels was used. TCRdb re-called the 5' RACE reads; one entry per CDR3 protein, DNA not given. The repertoire table contains fewer than 90,000 distinct CDR3 sequences. The CDR3 contains 17 residues. This rearrangement joins TRBV12-3 or TRBV12-4 to TRBJ2-4; with no DNA, the TCRdb D assignment of TRBD1 cannot be verified. Sequenced: naive CXCR3- CD8+ T cells from blood. Subset reported: CD45RO-CCR7+CD27+CD95- naive CD8+ T cells lacking CXCR3 (TNR3-). The TCR originated in a human donor in good health. Some clones in this sample may be carry-over from other donors' samples. This chain's CDR3 is CASSSSGTGFVGNIQYF.